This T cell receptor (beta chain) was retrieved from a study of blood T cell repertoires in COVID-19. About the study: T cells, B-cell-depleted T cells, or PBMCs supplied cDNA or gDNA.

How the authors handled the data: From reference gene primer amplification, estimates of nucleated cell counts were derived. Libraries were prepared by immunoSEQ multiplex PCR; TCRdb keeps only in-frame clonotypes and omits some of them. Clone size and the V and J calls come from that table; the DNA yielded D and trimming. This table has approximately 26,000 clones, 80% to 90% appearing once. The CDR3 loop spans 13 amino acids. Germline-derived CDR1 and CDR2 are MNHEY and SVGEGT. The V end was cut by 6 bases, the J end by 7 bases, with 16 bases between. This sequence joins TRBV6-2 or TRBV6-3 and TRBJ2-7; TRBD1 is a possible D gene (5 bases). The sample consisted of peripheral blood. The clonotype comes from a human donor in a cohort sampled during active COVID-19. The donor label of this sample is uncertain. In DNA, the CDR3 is TGTGCCAGCAGCCACAGGACCTACTTTGAGCAGTACTTC. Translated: CASSHRTYFEQYF.